This note documents a single T cell receptor beta chain sequence. The CDR3 length is 15 residues. From germline, CDR1 is MGHRA and CDR2 YSYEKL. The V gene lost 0 bases and the J gene lost 7 bases, with 15 bases spanning the gap. Random hexamers were used to reverse transcribe about 0.45 to 1 ug of RNA. Amplification of TCR beta CDR3 across 54 Vbeta and 13 Jbeta was performed with immunoSEQ multiplex PCR. TCRdb reanalysed the immunoSEQ multiplex PCR reads using MiXCR and keeps one entry per CDR3 protein. Of 95,000 to 150,000 distinct CDR3 sequences in the sample, nearly 96% were seen once. This entry is derived from a study of CD8 T cells in Susac syndrome. TEMRA cells were FACS-enriched, and CD8+ and CD4+ T cells were isolated negatively.

This clonotype was sampled from a human donor with Susac syndrome. The sequencing sample was made of CD4+ T cells from PBMCs. The chain joins TRBV4-1 to TRBJ1-2; D perhaps matches TRBD1 (6 bases). The CDR3 here is CASSQDRSNRAGYTF. The DNA of the CDR3 is TGCGCCAGCAGCCAAGATCGCTCAAACAGGGCTGGCTACACCTTC.